This TCR beta chain was obtained from a study of cytomegalovirus exposure and HLA in healthy donors. Turning to this clone: Its specificity is unknown.

The primer mix had 60 Vbeta and 13 Jbeta primers. Repertoires were generated with immunoSEQ multiplex PCR, while TCRdb's copy carries only in-frame clones and drops some. The table shows 200,000 to 250,000 clones, with about 89% occurring only once. Points from the study as a whole: At a 0.05 false discovery rate, a later analysis found 18,000 or so TCR beta sequences to be associated with HLA alleles. Later analysis indicated greater clonal expansion among HLA-associated TCR beta chains than among equally common other chains. It was reportedly the case that the classifier diagnosed cytomegalovirus status with high specificity and sensitivity.

The origin of this receptor is a young woman in good health and CMV-seronegative. Sequencing was done on a sample of PBMCs.

The CDR3, as DNA: TGTGCCAGCAGCCCCCGACAGGGGGGCACTGAAGCTTTCTTT. It encodes CASSPRQGGTEAFF. This chain connects TRBV7-2 to TRBJ1-1, with TRBD1 matching 9 bases. CDR1 and CDR2 from the germline V gene are SGHTA and FQGNSA. Trimming cost V 5 bases and J 4 bases; bases outside gene matches: 5. This CDR3 comprises 14 residues.